This TCR beta chain originates from a study of cytomegalovirus exposure and HLA in healthy donors. V trimming: 7 bases; J trimming: 9 bases; junction bases outside the gene matches: 12. Per germline, CDR1 LNHDA and CDR2 SQIVND (reference sequence). This CDR3 has 15 amino acids. The PCR employed 60 Vbeta primers together with 13 Jbeta primers. Clones were sequenced by immunoSEQ multiplex PCR, and TCRdb holds only the in-frame ones, with some missing. The sample consists of 75,000 to 100,000 clones, 55% to 75% of them appearing once. Concerning this clone: Its antigen is unidentified.

The study, taken as a whole, reports: A further, later analysis showed that HLA-associated TCR beta chains (compared with equally common others) were more clonally expanded.

The clonotype was recovered from a man aged 60 to 75 in good health and CMV-seronegative. The V and J genes are TRBV19 and TRBJ2-1; TRBD2 matches 10 bases. Sequencing was performed on PBMCs. The CDR3 nucleotides read TGTGCCAGTAACGGGTGGAGCGGGGGGGCTACTGAGCAGTTCTTC. Its protein is CASNGWSGGATEQFF.